This TCR beta chain comes out of a study of molecular identifiers for immune sequencing clone quantification. The V gene's germline CDR1 is LGHNT and CDR2 FRNRAP. J gave up 6 bases and V 7 bases, and 13 bases lay outside the gene matches. The CDR3 sequence is 15 residues long. TCR libraries were built in bulk with a published protocol and specific TCR primers. From the PCR reads, TCRdb called clonotypes with MiXCR, one entry per CDR3 protein. The sample shows about 67,000 distinct CDR3 sequences, less than 20% of them seen only once. J is TRBJ2-7 and V is TRBV12-5; 9 nucleotides line up with TRBD2. The receptor was derived from a human donor in good health. Some libraries in this study had Jurkat cell RNA spiked in. The sequencing input was naive CD8+ T cells from blood, with Jurkat cell RNA spiked in. Subset here: FACS-sorted CD8+CD4-CCR7+CD45RA+ naive T cells. Here the CDR3 reads CASASLSGSVSEQYF. CDR3 sequence (DNA): TGTGCTAGTGCCTCCCTTAGCGGGAGTGTAAGCGAGCAGTACTTC. The full variable domain, in which reference TRBV12-5 and TRBJ2-7 provide the parts outside the CDR3, is DARVTQTPRHKVTEMGQEVTMRCQPILGHNTVFWYRQTMMQGLELLAYFRNRAPLDDSGMPKDRFSAEMPDATLATLKIQPSEPRDSAVYFCASASLSGSVSEQYFGPGTRLTVT.